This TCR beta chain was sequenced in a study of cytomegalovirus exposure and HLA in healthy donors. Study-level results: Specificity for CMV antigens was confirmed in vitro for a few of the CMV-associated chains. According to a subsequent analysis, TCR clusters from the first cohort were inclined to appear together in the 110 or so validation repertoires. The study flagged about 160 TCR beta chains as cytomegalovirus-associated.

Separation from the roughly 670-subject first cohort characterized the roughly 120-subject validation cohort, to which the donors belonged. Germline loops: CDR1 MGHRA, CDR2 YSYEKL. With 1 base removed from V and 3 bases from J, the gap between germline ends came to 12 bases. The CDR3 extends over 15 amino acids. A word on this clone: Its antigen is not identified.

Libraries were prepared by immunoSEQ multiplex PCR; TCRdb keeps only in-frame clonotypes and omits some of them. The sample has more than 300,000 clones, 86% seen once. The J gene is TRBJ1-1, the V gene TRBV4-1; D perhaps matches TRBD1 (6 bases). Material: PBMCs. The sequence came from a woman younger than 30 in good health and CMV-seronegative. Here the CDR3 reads CASSQVGTGHTEAFF. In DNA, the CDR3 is TGCGCCAGCAGCCAAGTAGGAACAGGGCACACTGAAGCTTTCTTT.